Listed here are 2 T cell receptor beta chains from one sample, sequenced in a study of blood T cell repertoires in COVID-19. Repertoires were generated with immunoSEQ multiplex PCR, while TCRdb's copy carries only in-frame clones and drops some. Among about 170,000 clones listed, 65% to 85% were seen once. Sequencing was performed on peripheral blood. All receptors come from a woman in her seventies who had recovered from COVID-19.

The chain links TRBV28 to TRBJ2-3, with D possibly matching TRBD2 (6 bases). Germline V gene lookup returns CDR1 MDHEN and CDR2 SYDVKM. The CDR3 loop spans 13 amino acids. V was shortened by 8 bases and J by 4 bases, with 13 bases between the two germline ends. The CDR3 here is CASLGGAADTQYF. The CDR3 bases are TGTGCCAGCCTGGGGGGAGCGGCAGATACGCAGTATTTT. Filled out from reference TRBV28 and TRBJ2-3, the complete variable domain reads DVKVTQSSRYLVKRTGEKVFLECVQDMDHENMFWYRQDPGLGLRLIYFSYDVKMKEKGDIPEGYSVSREKKERFSLILESASTNQTSMYLCASLGGAADTQYFGPGTRLTVL.

The genes are TRBV12-3 or TRBV12-4 and TRBJ2-5, with a tentative D call TRBD1 (6 bases). V lost 4 bases and J 9 bases, leaving 15 bases between the germline ends. The CDR3 runs to 13 residues. CDR3 in DNA: TGTGCCAGCAGTTCCGGGACACCCACGGCCCAGTACTTC. This sequence encodes CASSSGTPTAQYF.